This passage covers 26 T cell receptor beta chains from one sample sequenced in a study of blood T cell repertoires in COVID-19. Sequencing was performed with immunoSEQ multiplex PCR; in TCRdb, only in-frame clones are kept and a portion is missing. The sample holds 72,000 or so clones, about 81% seen once. Input material: peripheral blood. The receptor source for this set is a human donor in a cohort sampled during active COVID-19.

The chain couples TRBV4-1 to TRBJ1-4, with 11 positions matching TRBD1. With V trimmed by 3 bases and J by 1 base, 7 bases remained unmatched. CDR3 length: 18 amino acids. Germline V CDR1 and CDR2: MGHRA, YSYEKL. The CDR3 here is CASSQGQGGIGTNEKLFF. The CDR3 DNA reads TGCGCCAGCAGCCAGGGACAGGGGGGTATAGGAACTAATGAAAAACTGTTTTTT.

The CDR3 protein is CASRATYGYTF. Here the CDR3 DNA reads TGTGCCAGCAGAGCTACCTATGGCTACACCTTC. The chain joins TRBV6-5 to TRBJ1-2, with D unresolved. The CDR3 is made up of 11 amino acids. CDR1 and CDR2 from the germline V gene are MNHEY and SVGAGI. V was cut by 6 bases and J by 4 bases, with 6 bases left in between.

CDR3 region: CASSPWTGSNTEAFF. In DNA form, the CDR3 reads TGTGCCAGCAGCCCTTGGACGGGATCGAACACTGAAGCTTTCTTT. V usage is TRBV5-4 and J usage is TRBJ1-1, with D unresolved. V shed 4 bases and J shed 1 base, with 14 bases lying between them. This CDR3 comprises 15 residues. Germline assignment: CDR1 SGHNT and CDR2 YYREEE (reference sequence).

This clone was recorded once. Other DNA sequences in this specimen translate into the identical CDR3. The V call is TRBV7-3, the J call TRBJ2-1; 7 positions match TRBD2. This CDR3 contains 16 residues. The junction had 2 bases not matched to a gene; V was cut back by 0 bases and J by 0 bases. CDR1 is SGHTA and CDR2 is FQGTGA in the germline V gene. The CDR3 reads CASSLTGGSSYNEQFF. The CDR3 bases are TGTGCCAGCAGCTTAACGGGCGGGAGCTCCTACAATGAGCAGTTCTTC.

V is TRBV6-5 and J is TRBJ2-3; D unresolved. The CDR3 is made up of 14 amino acids. Germline CDR1 MNHEY, CDR2 SVGAGI. Trimming cost V 8 bases and J 3 bases, with 15 bases left between them. This chain's CDR3 is CASLSIGGTDTQYF. The CDR3 coding sequence is TGTGCCAGCCTCAGCATAGGCGGTACAGATACGCAGTATTTT.

The sample holds one count of this clone. The rearrangement links TRBV13 to TRBJ1-4; D gene uncertain. Trimming took off 3 bases at V and 8 bases at J, with 10 bases between the two ends. CDR3 length equals 13 residues. Germline V CDR1 and CDR2: PRHDT, FYEKMQ (reference sequence). Written as DNA, the CDR3 is TGTGCCAGCAGCTTCGCCGGAGACGAAAAACTGTTTTTT. Translating it yields CASSFAGDEKLFF.

The rearrangement links TRBV25-1 to TRBJ2-5; 10 nucleotides line up with TRBD2. The germline gives CDR1 MGHDK, CDR2 SYGVNS. The CDR3 loop spans 15 amino acids. Trimming removed 5 bases from V and 4 bases from J; junction bases left unmatched: 7. CDR3 loop: CASSRGAGGRETQYF. In DNA, the CDR3 is TGTGCCAGCAGTCGGGGAGCGGGGGGGAGAGAGACCCAGTACTTC.

This chain uses TRBV9 with TRBJ2-5; D is possibly TRBD1 (6 bases). This CDR3 region has 14 residues. CDR1 is SGDLS and CDR2 is YYNGEE in the germline V gene. Trimming removed 4 bases at V and 6 bases at J, with 16 bases between. As DNA, the CDR3 is TGTGCCAGCAGCTCCTCAGGGGATAAGAAGACCCAGTACTTC. Its protein is CASSSSGDKKTQYF.

This rearrangement joins TRBV5-8 to TRBJ1-1; perhaps TRBD1 as D (6 bases). Germline values: CDR1 SGHTS, CDR2 YDEGEE. Trimming pared 4 bases from V and 6 bases from J, leaving 22 bases between. The length of the CDR3 is 16 residues. The CDR3 sequence is CASSVRDIWVLAEAFF. CDR3 nucleotides: TGTGCCAGCAGCGTCCGGGACATCTGGGTTTTGGCTGAAGCTTTCTTT. Full variable domain (outside the CDR3, taken from reference TRBV5-8 and TRBJ1-1): EAGVTQSPTHLIKTRGQQATLRCSPISGHTSVYWYQQALGLGLQFLLWYDEGEERNRGNFPPRFSGRQFPNYSSELNVNALELEDSALYLCASSVRDIWVLAEAFFGQGTRLTVV.

The V gene is TRBV30, the J gene TRBJ1-2; TRBD1 might be the D (5 bases). V was pared by 4 bases and J by 4 bases, with 19 bases between. The CDR3 has 15 amino acids. Germline V gene lookup returns CDR1 GTSNPN and CDR2 SVGIG (reference sequence). In DNA form, the CDR3 reads TGTGCCTGGACCTCCGGGGGGAAAATCGGCTATGGCTACACCTTC. Protein: CAWTSGGKIGYGYTF.

V and J are TRBV12-3 or TRBV12-4 and TRBJ1-1; D is perhaps TRBD1 (6 bases). CDR3 size: 12 residues. Trimming took off 5 bases at V and 6 bases at J, with 10 bases between the two ends. CDR3 residues: CASSPQGSEAFF. The CDR3 DNA reads TGTGCCAGCAGTCCGCAGGGGTCTGAAGCTTTCTTT.

The rearrangement joins TRBV10-3 to TRBJ2-3, with D possibly matching TRBD1 (6 bases). Germline lookup yields CDR1 ENHRY and CDR2 SYGVKD. This CDR3 comprises 15 residues. The V end was cut by 2 bases, the J end by 2 bases, with 11 bases between. The CDR3 DNA reads TGTGCCATCAGTGAGGGGCAGGGGTTCACAGATACGCAGTATTTT. Amino acid sequence: CAISEGQGFTDTQYF.

This clone occurred once. The chain couples TRBV7-8 to TRBJ2-1; D is perhaps TRBD2 (6 bases). CDR3 length equals 16 residues. The germline CDR1 and CDR2 sequences are SGHVS and FQNEAQ. Trimming left V 1 base short and J 6 bases short, with 16 bases between. Written as DNA, the CDR3 is TGTGCCAGCAGCTTAGGAGAACCCGGGACTCTCAATGAGCAGTTCTTC. The encoded protein is CASSLGEPGTLNEQFF. Based on the CDR3 plus reference TRBV7-8 and TRBJ2-1, the full variable domain is GAGVSQSPRYKVAKRGQDVALRCDPISGHVSLFWYQQALGQGPEFLTYFQNEAQLDKSGLPSDRFFAERPEGSVSTLKIQRTQQEDSAVYLCASSLGEPGTLNEQFFGPGTRLTVL.

The chain couples TRBV7-2 to TRBJ1-6; a possible D gene is TRBD1 (5 bases). V dropped 1 base and J dropped 0 bases, with 13 bases sitting between them. There are 18 residues in the CDR3. Germline V gene sequence: CDR1 SGHTA, CDR2 FQGNSA. The DNA for the CDR3 is TGTGCCAGCAGCTTAGTGGAGCCAGGGCACTCCTATAATTCACCCCTCCACTTT. Protein sequence: CASSLVEPGHSYNSPLHF.

The chain uses TRBV28 and TRBJ2-3; TRBD1 matches 8 bases. CDR3 length: 16 residues. Trimming removed 4 bases from V and 5 bases from J; junction bases left unmatched: 11. The germline V gene encodes CDR1 MDHEN and CDR2 SYDVKM. The CDR3 is CASSSDRGSRRDTQYF. CDR3 bases: TGTGCCAGCAGTTCCGACAGGGGTTCACGTAGAGATACGCAGTATTTT.

The CDR3: CASSNKGAGRRDEQYF. The CDR3 nucleotides are TGTGCCAGTAGCAATAAGGGGGCGGGACGGCGGGACGAGCAGTACTTC. This sequence joins TRBV19 and TRBJ2-7, with a weak D call TRBD1 (7 bases). Trimming stripped 6 bases from V and 5 bases from J, with 23 bases between. Germline loops: CDR1 LNHDA, CDR2 SQIVND (reference sequence). The CDR3 totals 16 residues.

DNA of the CDR3: TGTGCCAGCAGCGTACGGACAGGCGGAGGGGGAAACACCATATATTTT. The encoded protein is CASSVRTGGGGNTIYF. The rearrangement uses TRBV11-2 and TRBJ1-3; TRBD1 aligns across 7 bases. V dropped 5 bases and J dropped 4; count of bases not matched to a gene: 11. The CDR3 has 16 residues. Germline V gene sequence: CDR1 SGHAT, CDR2 FQNNGV.

The rearrangement links TRBV5-6 to TRBJ2-1; D uncertain. Germline CDR1 is SGHDT and CDR2 is YYEEEE. This CDR3 has 13 amino acids. V was shortened by 4 bases and J by 10 bases, with 15 bases between the two germline ends. CDR3 sequence: CASSPWVSREQFF. For the CDR3, the DNA is TGTGCCAGCAGCCCCTGGGTTTCTAGGGAGCAGTTCTTC.

The V call is TRBV7-9, the J call TRBJ1-2; no clear D gene. V was trimmed by 7 bases and J by 6 bases, leaving 12 bases between them. The CDR3 has 12 amino acids. Looked up from germline, CDR1 is SEHNR and CDR2 is FQNEAQ (reference sequence). The CDR3 spells CASTGPQNGYTF. Here the CDR3 DNA reads TGTGCCAGCACCGGCCCCCAAAATGGCTACACCTTC.

V and J are TRBV4-1 and TRBJ2-7; no firm D call. The germline V and J ends were trimmed by 0 bases and 5 bases, with 14 bases remaining between them. The CDR3 extends over 15 amino acids. The germline gives CDR1 MGHRA, CDR2 YSYEKL. CDR3 protein: CASSQDSRVSDEQYF. Here the CDR3 DNA reads TGCGCCAGCAGCCAAGATAGCCGGGTGTCAGACGAGCAGTACTTC.

This chain links TRBV6-7 with TRBJ2-2, with D maybe TRBD2 (6 bases). TRBV6-7 is an ORF, with its function uncertain. CDR3 length: 18 residues. Trimming shortened V by 6 bases and J by 6 bases, and 26 bases separated the two germline ends. In DNA form, the CDR3 reads TGTGCCAGCAGCCCCGGGGCGGTGGGCGGGATGTTCGCCGGGGAGCTGTTTTTT. This translates into CASSPGAVGGMFAGELFF.

This chain links TRBV6-5 with TRBJ2-7, with a tentative D call TRBD2 (5 bases). Trimming took 3 bases from V and 2 from J, leaving 8 bases between them. The length of the CDR3 is 13 residues. Germline CDR1 and CDR2: MNHEY and SVGAGI. This CDR3 is CASSYTRAYEQYF. The CDR3 nucleotides read TGTGCCAGCAGTTATACTAGGGCCTACGAGCAGTACTTC.

This rearrangement joins TRBV10-3 to TRBJ2-3; 11 bases fit TRBD2. V lost 3 bases and J lost 5; bases outside the gene matches: 4. This CDR3 has 15 amino acids. Looked up from germline, CDR1 is ENHRY and CDR2 is SYGVKD. The CDR3 spells CAISDELAGEDTQYF. DNA of the CDR3: TGTGCCATCAGTGATGAACTAGCGGGAGAAGATACGCAGTATTTT.

This sequence joins TRBV30 and TRBJ2-5, with 8 bases aligning to TRBD1. The CDR3 is 13 amino acids. Looked up from germline, CDR1 is GTSNPN and CDR2 is SVGIG (reference sequence). Losses at the gene ends were 5 bases for V and 10 bases for J; bases not matched to a gene: 12. The CDR3: CAWGRTGPRDQYF. Here the CDR3 DNA reads TGTGCCTGGGGCAGGACAGGGCCGAGGGACCAGTACTTC. Combining the CDR3 with reference TRBV30 and TRBJ2-5 gives the whole variable domain SQTIHQWPATLVQPVGSPLSLECTVEGTSNPNLYWYRQAAGRGLQLLFYSVGIGQISSEVPQNLSASRPQDRQFILSSKKLLLSDSGFYLCAWGRTGPRDQYFGPGTRLLVL.

The chain employs TRBV5-8 and TRBJ1-6; no firm D call. The CDR3 runs to 16 residues. The germline V gene has CDR1 SGHTS and CDR2 YDEGEE. Trimming took off 5 bases at V and 7 bases at J, with 19 bases between the two ends. CDR3 DNA sequence: TGTGCCAGCAGTCAGGATTACGCCCCCCCAAATTCACCCCTCCACTTT. Amino acid sequence: CASSQDYAPPNSPLHF. The full variable domain, with the rest looked up from reference TRBV5-8 and TRBJ1-6, is EAGVTQSPTHLIKTRGQQATLRCSPISGHTSVYWYQQALGLGLQFLLWYDEGEERNRGNFPPRFSGRQFPNYSSELNVNALELEDSALYLCASSQDYAPPNSPLHFGNGTRLTVT.

The V call is TRBV27, the J call TRBJ2-1; 8 positions match TRBD2. CDR3 size: 14 residues. Losses at the gene ends were 5 bases for V and 3 bases for J; bases not matched to a gene: 3. CDR1 is MNHEY, CDR2 SMNVEV, per germline (reference sequence). The CDR3 DNA is TGTGCCAGCAGTAGCGGGAGCAGCTACAATGAGCAGTTCTTC. Its translation: CASSSGSSYNEQFF.